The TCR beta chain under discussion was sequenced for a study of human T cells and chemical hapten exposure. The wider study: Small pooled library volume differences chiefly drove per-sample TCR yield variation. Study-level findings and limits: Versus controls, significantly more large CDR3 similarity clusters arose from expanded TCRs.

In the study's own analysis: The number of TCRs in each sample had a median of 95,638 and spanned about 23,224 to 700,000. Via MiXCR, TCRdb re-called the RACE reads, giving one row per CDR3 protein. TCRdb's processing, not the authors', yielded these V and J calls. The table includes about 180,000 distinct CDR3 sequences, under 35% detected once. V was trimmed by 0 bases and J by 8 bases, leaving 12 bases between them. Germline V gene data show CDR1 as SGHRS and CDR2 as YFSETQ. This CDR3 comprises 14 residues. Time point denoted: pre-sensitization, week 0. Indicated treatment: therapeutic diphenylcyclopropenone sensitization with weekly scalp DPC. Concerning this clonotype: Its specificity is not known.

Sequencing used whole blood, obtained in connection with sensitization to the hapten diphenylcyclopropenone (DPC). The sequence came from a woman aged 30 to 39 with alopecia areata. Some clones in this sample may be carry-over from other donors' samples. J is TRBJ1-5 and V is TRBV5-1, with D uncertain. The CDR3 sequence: CASSLVGGPEPQHF. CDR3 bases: TGCGCCAGCAGCTTGGTTGGAGGACCGGAGCCCCAGCATTTT.